Listed below are T cell receptor beta chains from one sample, sequenced in a study of shared clonotypes between healthy human individuals. Assay used: immunoSEQ multiplex PCR; TCRdb lists only in-frame clones, some missing. The sample includes approximately 2,300,000 clones, around 93% of them seen just once. The sequenced material came from naive CD4+ T cells from PBMCs. The receptors derive from a man aged 18 to 30 in good health. Some clones in this sample may be carry-over from other donors' samples. Both conserved end residues are part of each CDR3. Fields, in order: V gene, clone size, CDR3 length, D gene, J gene, CDR3 DNA, CDR3 protein. A D gene is named only where the DNA matches it firmly. Size tells how often a clone was seen (once, few, many) or the class of an expanded clone, and some rows leave it out.

v_gene: TRBV9; abundance: .; len: 17; d_gene: .; j_gene: TRBJ1-6; CDR3nt: TGTGCCAGCAGCGTAGATCTTAGAACGGATTACAATTCACCCCTCCACTTT; CDR3aa: CASSVDLRTDYNSPLHF
v_gene: TRBV7-2; abundance: .; len: 14; d_gene: .; j_gene: TRBJ2-7; CDR3nt: TGTGCCAGCAGCTTATCTTTGACCAGCGACGAGCAGTACTTC; CDR3aa: CASSLSLTSDEQYF
v_gene: TRBV30; abundance: .; len: 13; d_gene: .; j_gene: TRBJ2-7; CDR3nt: TGTGCCTGGAGTAGGGACTTCTCCTACGAGCAGTACTTC; CDR3aa: CAWSRDFSYEQYF
v_gene: TRBV19; abundance: .; len: 15; d_gene: .; j_gene: TRBJ2-6; CDR3nt: TGTGCCAGTAGTCCAACAGGGTTTGGGGCCAACGTCCTGACTTTC; CDR3aa: CASSPTGFGANVLTF
v_gene: TRBV28; abundance: .; len: 14; d_gene: .; j_gene: TRBJ1-5; CDR3nt: TGTGCCAGCAGTTCAATCACTGCCAATCAGCCCCAGCATTTT; CDR3aa: CASSSITANQPQHF
v_gene: TRBV11-2; abundance: .; len: 15; d_gene: .; j_gene: TRBJ2-7; CDR3nt: TGTGCCAGCAGCTTATCTTTTCCTCAGGGCTACGAGCAGTACTTC; CDR3aa: CASSLSFPQGYEQYF
v_gene: TRBV5-1; abundance: .; len: 15; d_gene: TRBD1; j_gene: TRBJ2-1; CDR3nt: TGCGCCAGCAGCTTTGGACAGGGGCGATACAATGAGCAGTTCTTC; CDR3aa: CASSFGQGRYNEQFF
v_gene: TRBV19; abundance: .; len: 15; d_gene: TRBD1; j_gene: TRBJ2-7; CDR3nt: TGTGCCAGTAGTAGAGGGACAGGGGGCCGCGACGAGCAGTACTTC; CDR3aa: CASSRGTGGRDEQYF
v_gene: TRBV7-2; abundance: .; len: 13; d_gene: .; j_gene: TRBJ1-4; CDR3nt: TGTGCCAGCAGCCCCGGGGGAAATGAAAAACTGTTTTTT; CDR3aa: CASSPGGNEKLFF
v_gene: TRBV18; abundance: .; len: 15; d_gene: .; j_gene: TRBJ2-6; CDR3nt: TGTGCCAGCTTTAGCCCGCGCTCTGGGGCCAACGTCCTGACTTTC; CDR3aa: CASFSPRSGANVLTF
v_gene: TRBV29-1; abundance: .; len: 9; d_gene: .; j_gene: TRBJ2-1; CDR3nt: TGCAGCGTGGGGAGGCCCAGGTTCTTC; CDR3aa: CSVGRPRFF
v_gene: TRBV19; abundance: .; len: 15; d_gene: .; j_gene: TRBJ1-2; CDR3nt: TGTGCCAGTAAATATCTCGCCGGTTCTAACTATGGCTACACCTTC; CDR3aa: CASKYLAGSNYGYTF
v_gene: TRBV6-1; abundance: .; len: 14; d_gene: TRBD2; j_gene: TRBJ2-1; CDR3nt: TGTGCCAGCAGACTAGCGGGATCGCAACATGAGCAGTTCTTC; CDR3aa: CASRLAGSQHEQFF
v_gene: TRBV27; abundance: once; len: 19; d_gene: TRBD1; j_gene: TRBJ1-3; CDR3nt: TGTGCCAGCAACCTCCGGGACAGGGTTTCCCCCGGCTCTGGAAACACCATATATTTT; CDR3aa: CASNLRDRVSPGSGNTIYF
v_gene: TRBV28; abundance: .; len: 12; d_gene: .; j_gene: TRBJ1-2; CDR3nt: TGTGCCAGCAGAGTCGTAGACTATGGCTACACCTTC; CDR3aa: CASRVVDYGYTF
v_gene: TRBV28; abundance: .; len: 14; d_gene: .; j_gene: TRBJ1-1; CDR3nt: TGTGCCAGCTCCAGGGTCGGCATGAACACTGAAGCTTTCTTT; CDR3aa: CASSRVGMNTEAFF
v_gene: TRBV7-2; abundance: once; len: 14; d_gene: .; j_gene: TRBJ2-7; CDR3nt: TGTGCCAGCAGCCCCCAACGGGTCTCCTACGAGCAGTACTTC; CDR3aa: CASSPQRVSYEQYF
v_gene: TRBV7-2; abundance: .; len: 15; d_gene: TRBD1; j_gene: TRBJ1-2; CDR3nt: TGTGCCAGCAGCCCACTCCTTCAGGGGGCGCAGGGCTACACCTTC; CDR3aa: CASSPLLQGAQGYTF
v_gene: TRBV11-2; abundance: .; len: 15; d_gene: .; j_gene: TRBJ2-5; CDR3nt: TGTGCCAGCAGCTTACAGAGTTGGTACCAAGAGACCCAGTACTTC; CDR3aa: CASSLQSWYQETQYF
v_gene: TRBV7-9; abundance: .; len: 17; d_gene: .; j_gene: TRBJ2-2; CDR3nt: TGTGCCAGCAGCCTTCTATCGTGGACACCGAACACCGGGGAGCTGTTTTTT; CDR3aa: CASSLLSWTPNTGELFF
v_gene: TRBV18; abundance: .; len: 13; d_gene: .; j_gene: TRBJ1-1; CDR3nt: TGTGCCAGCTCACTAAACGTGGGGGATGAAGCTTTCTTT; CDR3aa: CASSLNVGDEAFF
v_gene: TRBV7-2; abundance: .; len: 14; d_gene: .; j_gene: TRBJ1-1; CDR3nt: TGTGCCAGCAGCTTAGGGAGGTTGAACACTGAAGCTTTCTTT; CDR3aa: CASSLGRLNTEAFF
v_gene: TRBV5-4; abundance: few; len: 15; d_gene: TRBD2; j_gene: TRBJ2-7; CDR3nt: TGTGCCAGCAGCTCCGCGGGAGGGCCTGTCTCCGAGCAGTACTTC; CDR3aa: CASSSAGGPVSEQYF
v_gene: TRBV10-3; abundance: .; len: 17; d_gene: TRBD1; j_gene: TRBJ1-4; CDR3nt: TGTGCCATCAGTGGGACCCCTACAGGGGGCCGTAATGAAAAACTGTTTTTT; CDR3aa: CAISGTPTGGRNEKLFF
v_gene: TRBV6-5; abundance: .; len: 15; d_gene: .; j_gene: TRBJ1-1; CDR3nt: TGTGCCAGCAGTCCCCTAACAGGGAAGAACACTGAAGCTTTCTTT; CDR3aa: CASSPLTGKNTEAFF
v_gene: TRBV7-2; abundance: .; len: 14; d_gene: .; j_gene: TRBJ1-1; CDR3nt: TGTGCCAGCAGCTTACTGTCCAGCAACACTGAAGCTTTCTTT; CDR3aa: CASSLLSSNTEAFF
v_gene: TRBV28; abundance: .; len: 16; d_gene: .; j_gene: TRBJ1-6; CDR3nt: TGTGCCAGCAGTTTACCCCAGGGGACTTATAATTCACCCCTCCACTTT; CDR3aa: CASSLPQGTYNSPLHF
v_gene: TRBV11-3; abundance: .; len: 16; d_gene: .; j_gene: TRBJ2-2; CDR3nt: TGTGCCAGCAGCCCGGGACGTCTTCTGAGCACCGGGGAGCTGTTTTTT; CDR3aa: CASSPGRLLSTGELFF
v_gene: TRBV5-6; abundance: .; len: 17; d_gene: .; j_gene: TRBJ2-6; CDR3nt: TGTGCCAGCAGCTTCCTCGACCGTATTCCTGGGGCCAACGTCCTGACTTTC; CDR3aa: CASSFLDRIPGANVLTF
v_gene: TRBV10-3; abundance: .; len: 15; d_gene: TRBD2; j_gene: TRBJ2-1; CDR3nt: TGTGCCATCAGTGGCGCCGGGACTAGCGGGAATGAGCAGTTCTTC; CDR3aa: CAISGAGTSGNEQFF
v_gene: TRBV5-4; abundance: .; len: 13; d_gene: .; j_gene: TRBJ2-1; CDR3nt: TGTGCCAGCAGCTTTACGTCCTACAATGAGCAGTTCTTC; CDR3aa: CASSFTSYNEQFF
v_gene: TRBV14; abundance: .; len: 14; d_gene: TRBD2; j_gene: TRBJ2-1; CDR3nt: TGTGCCAGCAGCCTCTTAGCGGGAGTGGCTGAGCAGTTCTTC; CDR3aa: CASSLLAGVAEQFF
v_gene: TRBV30; abundance: .; len: 15; d_gene: .; j_gene: TRBJ2-7; CDR3nt: TGTGCCTGGAGTGCCCCAGGCAGGGCCTTCTACGAGCAGTACTTC; CDR3aa: CAWSAPGRAFYEQYF
v_gene: TRBV11-2; abundance: .; len: 15; d_gene: .; j_gene: TRBJ2-1; CDR3nt: TGTGCCAGCAGCTTACTTGCCGCCCCCTACAATGAGCAGTTCTTC; CDR3aa: CASSLLAAPYNEQFF
v_gene: TRBV28; abundance: .; len: 12; d_gene: .; j_gene: TRBJ1-1; CDR3nt: TGTGCCAGCAGCCGCCCGACAGCGTATGTTTTCTTT; CDR3aa: CASSRPTAYVFF
v_gene: TRBV2; abundance: .; len: 14; d_gene: TRBD2; j_gene: TRBJ2-5; CDR3nt: TGTGCCAGCAGACGAGCGGGGATACAAGAGACCCAGTACTTC; CDR3aa: CASRRAGIQETQYF
v_gene: TRBV19; abundance: .; len: 16; d_gene: .; j_gene: TRBJ2-1; CDR3nt: TGTGCCAGTAGAGGATCAGGCAGGGGCCTCCTCAATGAGCAGTTCTTC; CDR3aa: CASRGSGRGLLNEQFF
v_gene: TRBV7-9; abundance: .; len: 13; d_gene: .; j_gene: TRBJ2-7; CDR3nt: TGTGCCAGCAGCTTAGTTTCTTCGTACGAGCAGTACTTC; CDR3aa: CASSLVSSYEQYF
v_gene: TRBV4-3; abundance: .; len: 13; d_gene: .; j_gene: TRBJ1-4; CDR3nt: TGCGCCAGCAGCCAAGAATTGACAGAAAAACTGTTTTTT; CDR3aa: CASSQELTEKLFF
v_gene: TRBV7-3; abundance: .; len: 13; d_gene: TRBD1; j_gene: TRBJ2-1; CDR3nt: TGTGCCAGCAGCTTAGGACAGGGAATTGAGCAGTTCTTC; CDR3aa: CASSLGQGIEQFF
v_gene: TRBV7-2; abundance: .; len: 14; d_gene: .; j_gene: TRBJ2-7; CDR3nt: TGTGCCAGCAGCTTCGGGACAAAGGCATTCGAGCAGTACTTC; CDR3aa: CASSFGTKAFEQYF
v_gene: TRBV6-1; abundance: .; len: 15; d_gene: .; j_gene: TRBJ2-4; CDR3nt: TGTGCCAGCAGTGGGGACACACTAGCCAAAAACATTCAGTACTTC; CDR3aa: CASSGDTLAKNIQYF
v_gene: TRBV19; abundance: .; len: 13; d_gene: TRBD1; j_gene: TRBJ1-1; CDR3nt: TGTGCCAGTAGTATCGGACAGGGACTTGAAGCTTTCTTT; CDR3aa: CASSIGQGLEAFF
v_gene: TRBV6-1; abundance: few; len: 10; d_gene: .; j_gene: TRBJ2-7; CDR3nt: TGTGCCAGCAGCGTCTACGAGCAGTACTTC; CDR3aa: CASSVYEQYF
v_gene: TRBV12-2; abundance: .; len: 20; d_gene: .; j_gene: TRBJ1-1; CDR3nt: TGTGCAAGTCGCTCGACTAGTCATCTCAAAACGATCATCATGAACACTGAAGCTTTCTTT; CDR3aa: CASRSTSHLKTIIMNTEAFF
v_gene: TRBV7-9; abundance: .; len: 15; d_gene: TRBD1; j_gene: TRBJ2-5; CDR3nt: TGTGCCAGCAGTTTAACAGGGGGCAAAAAGGTGACCCAGTACTTC; CDR3aa: CASSLTGGKKVTQYF
v_gene: TRBV6-6; abundance: .; len: 15; d_gene: TRBD2; j_gene: TRBJ2-7; CDR3nt: TGTGCCAGCACAGGGACTAGCGGCACGATATACGAGCAGTACTTC; CDR3aa: CASTGTSGTIYEQYF